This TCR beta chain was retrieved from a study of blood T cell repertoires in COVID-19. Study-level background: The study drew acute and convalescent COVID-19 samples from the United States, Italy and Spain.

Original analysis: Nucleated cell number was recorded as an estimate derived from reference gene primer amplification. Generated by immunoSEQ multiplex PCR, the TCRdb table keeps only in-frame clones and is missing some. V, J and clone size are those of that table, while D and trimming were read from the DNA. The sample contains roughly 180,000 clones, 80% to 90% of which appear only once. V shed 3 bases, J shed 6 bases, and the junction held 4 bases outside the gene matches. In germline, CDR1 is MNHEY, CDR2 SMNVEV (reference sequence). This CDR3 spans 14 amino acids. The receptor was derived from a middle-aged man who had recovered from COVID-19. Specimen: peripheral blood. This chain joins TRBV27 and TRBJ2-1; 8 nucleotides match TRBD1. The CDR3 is CASSLDRVGNEQFF. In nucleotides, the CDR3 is TGTGCCAGCAGTTTGGACAGGGTCGGCAATGAGCAGTTCTTC.